These T cell receptor beta chains were read from a single sample in a study of cytomegalovirus exposure and HLA in healthy donors. The repertoire was sequenced with immunoSEQ multiplex PCR; TCRdb's copy has only in-frame clones and lacks some. The repertoire consists of 150,000 to 170,000 clones, with less than 90% occurring once and the leading ten covering about a fifth. Sequenced sample: PBMCs. Receptors originate from a man in his late teens or twenties in good health and CMV-seropositive. The CDR3 runs from the conserved cysteine through the conserved F or W. The D gene is left open where the match is weak. Not every row has a clone size; where given, it reads once, few, many or a size class.

size	V	J	D	CDR3	DNA
NA	TRBV18	TRBJ2-7	NA	CASSPPNGYYEQYF	TGTGCCAGCTCACCACCAAACGGTTACTACGAGCAGTACTTC
NA	TRBV7-9	TRBJ2-1	TRBD1	CASSLTGDRAKQFF	TGTGCCAGCAGCCTTACCGGGGACAGGGCTAAGCAGTTCTTC
NA	TRBV18	TRBJ2-2	TRBD2	CASSPGTTTGELFF	TGTGCCAGCTCACCCGGGACTACCACCGGGGAGCTGTTTTTT
few	TRBV19	TRBJ1-2	NA	CASREQGNYGYTF	TGTGCCAGTAGGGAGCAGGGGAACTATGGCTACACCTTC
NA	TRBV5-4	TRBJ2-7	TRBD1	CASSTGQGYEQYF	TGTGCCAGCAGCACCGGACAGGGCTACGAGCAGTACTTC
once	TRBV6-5	TRBJ1-2	TRBD1	CATSGQGLLDGYTF	TGTGCCACCTCGGGACAGGGCTTGTTGGATGGCTACACCTTC
NA	TRBV6-1	TRBJ1-1	NA	CASSAGSATEAFF	TGTGCCAGCAGTGCAGGCAGTGCCACTGAAGCTTTCTTT
once	TRBV2	TRBJ2-5	NA	CASRETGPPQETQYF	TGTGCCAGCAGGGAGACAGGCCCACCGCAAGAGACCCAGTACTTC
NA	TRBV7-9	TRBJ2-1	NA	CASVPPGDEQFF	TGTGCCAGCGTCCCCCCCGGAGATGAGCAGTTCTTC
NA	TRBV6-5	TRBJ1-4	TRBD1	CASSYSGTGSEKLFF	TGTGCCAGCAGTTACTCCGGGACAGGGAGCGAAAAACTGTTTTTT
NA	TRBV27	TRBJ1-2	NA	CASSFSGKDYGYTF	TGTGCCAGCAGTTTTTCAGGGAAGGACTATGGCTACACCTTC
NA	TRBV7-6	TRBJ1-5	NA	CASSLGGVRSNQPQHF	TGTGCCAGCAGCTTAGGGGGGGTACGCAGCAATCAGCCCCAGCATTTT
once	TRBV4-3	TRBJ2-2	TRBD1	CASSHAAGQGWTGELFF	TGCGCCAGCAGCCATGCCGCCGGACAGGGTTGGACCGGGGAGCTGTTTTTT
NA	TRBV4-3	TRBJ1-1	TRBD1	CASSQGRDRAFF	TGCGCCAGCAGCCAAGGGAGGGACAGGGCTTTCTTT
few	TRBV6-4	TRBJ2-3	NA	CASSEGGGGPTDTQYF	TGTGCCAGCAGTGAGGGCGGCGGGGGCCCCACAGATACGCAGTATTTT
NA	TRBV5-5	TRBJ2-7	NA	CASSLAGRVDEQYF	TGTGCCAGCAGCTTGGCGGGAAGGGTAGACGAGCAGTACTTC
NA	TRBV27	TRBJ2-1	TRBD2	CASRPGGREARGQFF	TGTGCCAGCAGACCTGGGGGGCGGGAGGCCCGGGGGCAGTTCTTC
NA	TRBV9	TRBJ2-2	TRBD1	CASSTPGQGYTGELFF	TGTGCCAGCAGCACACCGGGACAGGGGTACACCGGGGAGCTGTTTTTT
NA	TRBV30	TRBJ2-3	NA	CAWSRLDPSTDTQYF	TGTGCCTGGAGCCGACTAGACCCTAGCACAGATACGCAGTATTTT
NA	TRBV4-1	TRBJ1-3	TRBD1	CASSPGTGRGSGNTIYF	TGCGCCAGCAGCCCCGGGACAGGAAGGGGCTCTGGAAACACCATATATTTT
NA	TRBV7-3	TRBJ2-5	NA	CASSLSGAVETQYF	TGTGCCAGCAGCCTCAGTGGGGCGGTAGAGACCCAGTACTTC
NA	TRBV6-6	TRBJ1-4	TRBD1	CASSYSGDRDEKLFF	TGTGCCAGCAGTTACTCCGGGGACAGAGACGAAAAACTGTTTTTT
NA	TRBV10-3	TRBJ1-3	NA	CAISEAGGGSGNTIYF	TGTGCCATCAGTGAGGCGGGGGGAGGCTCTGGAAACACCATATATTTT
NA	TRBV7-2	TRBJ2-7	TRBD2	CASSLARTSGRAYEQYF	TGTGCCAGCAGCTTAGCCCGGACTAGCGGGAGGGCCTACGAGCAGTACTTC
NA	TRBV2	TRBJ2-1	TRBD2	CATTPGGGEQFF	TGTGCCACCACCCCAGGCGGGGGAGAGCAGTTCTTC
NA	TRBV5-6	TRBJ1-4	NA	CASSLAAGGEEKLFF	TGTGCCAGCAGCTTGGCCGCCGGGGGAGAGGAAAAACTGTTTTTT